This T cell receptor beta chain came from a study of T cell responses to AZD1222 COVID-19 vaccine. A note on this clone: Its antigen is undetermined.

Study results and caveats: Repertoire collection took place solely once the T cell response had peaked. CD4 TCRs covered the whole spike, strongest at regions 160-218 and 743-854.

Clones were read by immunoSEQ multiplex PCR, and TCRdb kept only the in-frame ones, dropping some. There are 90,000 or so clones in the sample; approximately 91% occur only once, and roughly 2.5% lies in the top ten. Germline V gene lookup returns CDR1 SQVTM and CDR2 ANQGSEA. Trimming pared 4 bases from V and 0 bases from J, leaving 15 bases between. This CDR3 comprises 15 residues. The chain combines TRBV29-1 with TRBJ1-2, with D hard to call. This clonotype was obtained from an adult in good health. The sequencing used peripheral blood, collected on day 0 of AZD1222 vaccination. The CDR3 here is CSVGRVSWANYGYTF. Here the CDR3 DNA reads TGCAGCGTTGGTCGGGTCAGTTGGGCTAACTATGGCTACACCTTC.